This TCR beta chain was retrieved from a study of shared clonotypes between healthy human individuals. Study-wide results and limits: Several donors had about 5% of their naive CD4 clonotypes in common. Represented diversity (both genetic and exposure-history) was limited by the small number of donors. Measured sharing among donors was expected to vary with sequencing depth.

CD4+ cells underwent separation, giving CD45RA+ naive and CD45RA-negative memory subsets. Note on this clone: Its antigen is undetermined.

The CDR3 is 15 amino acids. Deletions cut 1 base from V and 4 bases from J, with 11 bases between. The V gene's germline CDR1 is LGHNA and CDR2 YNFKEQ. Libraries were prepared by immunoSEQ multiplex PCR; TCRdb keeps only in-frame clonotypes and omits some of them. The table records around 2.5 million clones, under 95% of them present only once. The rearrangement joins TRBV4-2 to TRBJ1-5; weak D call: TRBD1 (5 bases). This TCR was recovered from a man aged 18 to 35 in good health. Some clones in this sample may be carry-over from other donors' samples. The specimen sequenced was naive CD4+ T cells from PBMCs. The subset: CD45RA+ positively selected. CDR3 residues: CASSQVDEGNQPQHF. The CDR3, as DNA: TGTGCCAGCAGCCAAGTCGATGAGGGGAATCAGCCCCAGCATTTT.